Here is one T cell receptor beta chain with its context. The record originates from a study of CD8 T cells in ankylosing spondylitis. The length of the CDR3 is 15 residues. The V and J ends lost 6 bases and 7 bases respectively, with 21 bases between them. Germline V lookup: CDR1 SEHNR, CDR2 FQNEAQ (reference sequence). TCRdb independently ran MiXCR on the 5' RACE reads; one entry per CDR3 protein. The data hold some 130,000 distinct CDR3 sequences, with just under 7.5% observed a single time. The chain joins TRBV7-9 to TRBJ1-1, with D unresolved. This receptor was obtained from a female donor with ankylosing spondylitis or in good health (not recorded which). The source material was blood, either unsorted or a sorted T cell fraction (not recorded which). Written as DNA, the CDR3 is TGTGCCAGCAGTTTCGTACCGGGAGTTTGGATTGAAGCTTTCTTT. Encoded protein: CASSFVPGVWIEAFF.